A single T cell receptor (beta chain) is shown here with its context. The sample comes from a study of shared clonotypes between healthy human individuals. Nashville, Tennessee was home to all donors, who were Caucasian adults. Germline-derived CDR1 and CDR2 are KGHSH and LQKENI. The CDR3 extends over 17 amino acids. Trimming cost V 4 bases and J 2 bases, with 20 bases left between them. The deep-level immunoSEQ assay was used. This table comes from immunoSEQ multiplex PCR, and its TCRdb copy is limited to in-frame clones, with some not included. The sample records roughly 2 million clones, nearly 97% being singletons.

Sequencing used naive CD4+ T cells sorted from blood. Subset of the sample: CD45RA+ positively selected. V is TRBV18 and J is TRBJ2-5; D is perhaps TRBD1 or TRBD2 (5 bases each). The TCR sequence derives from a man aged 18-30 years in good health. CDR3 coding DNA: TGTGCCAGCTCACTCGGAAGCAAAGGGACGGTGCAAGAGACCCAGTACTTC. Translation: CASSLGSKGTVQETQYF.